This T cell receptor beta chain was captured by sequencing in a study of cytomegalovirus exposure and HLA in healthy donors. Overall study findings and caveats: Earlier results showed most TCR beta V segments being productive about 87% or about 30% of the time.

PCR was performed using 60 Vbeta and 13 Jbeta primers. Profiled with immunoSEQ multiplex PCR; TCRdb holds only in-frame clones, not every one. The sample yields around 300,000 clones, around four fifths seen once. The CDR3 has 13 residues. Looked up from germline, CDR1 is SGHTA and CDR2 is FQGNSA. Trimming cost V 8 bases and J 3 bases, with 13 bases left between them. Notes on this clone: Its antigen is not known.

Each donor's status was that of a healthy bone marrow donor. This TCR was sampled from a woman aged 40 to 55 in good health and CMV-seropositive. Sequencing used PBMCs. The chain joins TRBV7-2 to TRBJ2-5; tentatively, D is TRBD1 (6 bases). The CDR3 DNA is TGTGCCAGCGGTAGAAGGACAGAAGAGACCCAGTACTTC. This gives the protein CASGRRTEETQYF.